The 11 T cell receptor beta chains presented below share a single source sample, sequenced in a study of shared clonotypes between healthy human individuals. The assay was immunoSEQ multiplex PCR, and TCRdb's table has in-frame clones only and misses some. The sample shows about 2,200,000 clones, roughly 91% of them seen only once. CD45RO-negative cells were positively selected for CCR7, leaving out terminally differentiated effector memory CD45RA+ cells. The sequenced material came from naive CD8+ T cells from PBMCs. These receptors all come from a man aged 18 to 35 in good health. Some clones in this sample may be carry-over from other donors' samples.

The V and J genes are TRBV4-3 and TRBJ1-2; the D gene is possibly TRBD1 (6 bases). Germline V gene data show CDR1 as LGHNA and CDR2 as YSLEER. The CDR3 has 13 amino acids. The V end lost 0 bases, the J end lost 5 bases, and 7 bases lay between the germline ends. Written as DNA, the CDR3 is TGCGCCAGCAGCCAAGACCAGGGGTATGGCTACACCTTC. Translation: CASSQDQGYGYTF.

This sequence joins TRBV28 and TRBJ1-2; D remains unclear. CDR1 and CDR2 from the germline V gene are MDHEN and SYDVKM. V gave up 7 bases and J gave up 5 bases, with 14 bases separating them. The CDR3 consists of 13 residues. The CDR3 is CASTLAGTYGYTF. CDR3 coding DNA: TGTGCCAGCACCCTAGCGGGTACATATGGCTACACCTTC.

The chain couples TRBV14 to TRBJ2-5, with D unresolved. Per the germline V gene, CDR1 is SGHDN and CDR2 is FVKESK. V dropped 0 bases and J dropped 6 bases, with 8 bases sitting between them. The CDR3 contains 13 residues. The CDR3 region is CASSQDVRKTQYF. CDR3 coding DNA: TGTGCCAGCAGCCAAGATGTCAGAAAGACCCAGTACTTC.

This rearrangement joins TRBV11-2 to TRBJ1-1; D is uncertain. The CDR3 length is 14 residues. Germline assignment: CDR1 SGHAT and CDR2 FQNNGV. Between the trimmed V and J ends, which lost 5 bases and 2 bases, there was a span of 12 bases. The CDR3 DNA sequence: TGTGCCAGCAGCCCAAGAATGGGTAACACTGAAGCTTTCTTT. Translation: CASSPRMGNTEAFF. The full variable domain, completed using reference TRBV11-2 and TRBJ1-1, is EAGVAQSPRYKIIEKRQSVAFWCNPISGHATLYWYQQILGQGPKLLIQFQNNGVVDDSQLPKDRFSAERLKGVDSTLKIQPAKLEDSAVYLCASSPRMGNTEAFFGQGTRLTVV.

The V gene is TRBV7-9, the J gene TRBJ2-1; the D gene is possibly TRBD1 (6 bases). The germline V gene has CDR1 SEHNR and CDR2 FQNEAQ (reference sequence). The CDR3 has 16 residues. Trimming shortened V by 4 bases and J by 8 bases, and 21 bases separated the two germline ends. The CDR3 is CASSSWGQGPIDEQFF. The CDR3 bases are TGTGCCAGCAGCTCCTGGGGCCAGGGGCCCATCGATGAGCAGTTCTTC.

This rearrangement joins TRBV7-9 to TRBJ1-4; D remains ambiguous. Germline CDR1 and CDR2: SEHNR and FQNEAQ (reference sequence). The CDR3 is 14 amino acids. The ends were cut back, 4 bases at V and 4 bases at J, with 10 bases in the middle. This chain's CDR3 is CASSSFPDNEKLFF. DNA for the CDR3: TGTGCCAGCAGCTCGTTCCCGGATAATGAAAAACTGTTTTTT.

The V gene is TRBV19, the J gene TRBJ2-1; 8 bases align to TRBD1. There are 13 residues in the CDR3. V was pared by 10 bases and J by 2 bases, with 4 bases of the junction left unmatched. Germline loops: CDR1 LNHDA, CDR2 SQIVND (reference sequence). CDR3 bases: TGTGCCACCGGACAGGGCGCCTACAATGAGCAGTTCTTC. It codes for CATGQGAYNEQFF.

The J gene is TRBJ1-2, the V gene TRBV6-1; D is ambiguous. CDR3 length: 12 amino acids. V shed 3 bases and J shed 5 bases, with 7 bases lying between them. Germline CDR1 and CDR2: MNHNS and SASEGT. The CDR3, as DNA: TGTGCCAGCAGTGAGTGGGGTTATGGCTACACCTTC. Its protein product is CASSEWGYGYTF.

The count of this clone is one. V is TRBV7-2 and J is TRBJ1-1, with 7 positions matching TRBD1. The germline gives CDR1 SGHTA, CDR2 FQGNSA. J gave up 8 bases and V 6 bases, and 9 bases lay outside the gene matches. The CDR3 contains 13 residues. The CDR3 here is CASSQGGTDEAFF. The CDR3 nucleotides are TGTGCCAGCAGTCAGGGGGGGACTGACGAAGCTTTCTTT.

CDR3 nucleotides: TGTGCCAGCAGCGCCACGGGGGGCGATGGTGGAGGCTACACCTTC. It is translated as CASSATGGDGGGYTF. The rearrangement links TRBV7-3 to TRBJ1-2; tentatively, D is TRBD1 (6 bases). The germline CDR1 and CDR2 sequences are SGHTA and FQGTGA. V shed 5 bases and J shed 8 bases, with 21 bases lying between them. The CDR3 runs to 15 residues.

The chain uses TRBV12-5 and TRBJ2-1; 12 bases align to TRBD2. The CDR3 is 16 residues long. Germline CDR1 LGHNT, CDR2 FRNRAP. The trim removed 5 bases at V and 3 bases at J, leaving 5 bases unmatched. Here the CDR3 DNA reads TGTGCTAGTGGTATTTGGACTAGCGGGAACTACAATGAGCAGTTCTTC. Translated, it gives CASGIWTSGNYNEQFF.